The 25 T cell receptor beta chains listed next were all sequenced from one sample in a study of identical twins. TCRdb re-called the 5' RACE reads through MiXCR, storing one row per CDR3 protein. The table records around 470,000 distinct CDR3 sequences, 11% to 15% of them present only once. This sample also belongs to another study, concerning yellow fever vaccine responses in identical twins.

The sample was CD4+ T cells sorted from blood. Every receptor here comes from a woman aged 18 to 35 in good health.

V gene TRBV7-2 combines with J gene TRBJ1-6; 7 nucleotides align to TRBD1. Germline V gene data show CDR1 as SGHTA and CDR2 as FQGNSA. J lost 7 bases, V lost 1 base, and 4 bases had no gene match. The CDR3 is made up of 15 amino acids. The CDR3 loop is CASSLEGDRNSPLHF. The CDR3 DNA reads as TGTGCCAGCAGCTTAGAAGGGGACAGAAATTCACCCCTCCACTTT. Drawing the rest from reference TRBV7-2 and TRBJ1-6, the complete variable domain is GAGVSQSPSNKVTEKGKDVELRCDPISGHTALYWYRQSLGQGLEFLIYFQGNSAPDKSGLPSDRFSAERTGGSVSTLTIQRTQQEDSAVYLCASSLEGDRNSPLHFGNGTRLTVT.

This clonotype was seen a few times. J is TRBJ2-1 and V is TRBV5-1; 11 bases line up with TRBD2. The CDR3 is 15 residues long. V was clipped by 0 bases and J by 7 bases; unmatched bases: 3. Germline CDR1 SGHRS, CDR2 YFSETQ. The CDR3 DNA reads TGCGCCAGCAGCTTGGTAGCGGGAGGGGCTAATGAGCAGTTCTTC. Translated: CASSLVAGGANEQFF.

This clonotype has ten or more counts. The gene calls are TRBV3-1 and TRBJ2-7; D not resolved. The CDR3 runs to 14 residues. Between the trimmed V and J ends, which lost 0 bases and 1 base, there was a span of 7 bases. Germline V gives CDR1 LGHDT, CDR2 YNNKEL (reference sequence). The CDR3 loop is CASSQDPRSYEQYF. The CDR3 DNA follows: TGTGCCAGCAGCCAAGACCCGAGGTCCTACGAGCAGTACTTC.

This chain uses TRBV18 with TRBJ2-1; D unresolved. The V end was cut by 10 bases, the J end by 10 bases, with 11 bases between. The CDR3 extends over 10 amino acids. The germline gives CDR1 KGHSH, CDR2 LQKENI. The CDR3 DNA reads as TGTGCCACCTCCGCGGACGAGCAGTTCTTC. Translated, it gives CATSADEQFF.

The gene calls are TRBV10-3 and TRBJ2-1, with 10 bases identical to TRBD1. Germline V lookup: CDR1 ENHRY, CDR2 SYGVKD. The CDR3 runs to 15 residues. With 8 bases clipped from V and 3 bases from J, the junction kept 7 bases outside the gene matches. The CDR3 protein is CAIRGTGENYNEQFF. Here the CDR3 DNA reads TGTGCCATCCGGGGGACAGGGGAGAACTACAATGAGCAGTTCTTC.

This clonotype was seen only a few times. The CDR3 coding sequence is TGTGCCACCAGCAGAGTTACTTGGACTGGGGCCAACGTCCTGACTTTC. Translating gives CATSRVTWTGANVLTF. This chain links TRBV15 with TRBJ2-6; D uncertain. Germline V CDR1 and CDR2: LNHNV, YYDKDF (reference sequence). The V gene lost 1 base and the J gene lost 2 bases, with 9 bases spanning the gap. The CDR3 covers 16 residues.

The rearrangement joins TRBV6-5 to TRBJ2-3; possible D gene TRBD1, 5 bases. The CDR3 length is 16 residues. With 4 bases removed from V and 6 bases from J, the gap between germline ends came to 20 bases. Germline assignment: CDR1 MNHEY and CDR2 SVGAGI. This CDR3 reads CASSSGQVSLGDTQYF. In nucleotides, the CDR3 is TGTGCCAGCAGTTCAGGGCAGGTTAGCCTTGGGGATACGCAGTATTTT.

This clonotype was recorded a few times. V gene TRBV12-3 or TRBV12-4 combines with J gene TRBJ2-3; D assignment may be TRBD1 or TRBD2 (5 bases each). CDR3 length equals 17 residues. Trimming took 3 bases from V and 1 from J, leaving 17 bases between them. The CDR3 protein is CASSFSLSVGGTDTQYF. The DNA of the CDR3 is TGTGCCAGCAGTTTTTCCCTATCCGTGGGGGGCACAGATACGCAGTATTTT.

The gene calls are TRBV29-1 and TRBJ1-5; tentatively, D is TRBD1 (6 bases). V was clipped by 6 bases and J by 2 bases, with 14 bases between them. This CDR3 contains 14 residues. Germline assignment: CDR1 SQVTM and CDR2 ANQGSEA. CDR3 coding DNA: TGCAGCGTAGCAAAAGGGGGTGGCAATCAGCCCCAGCATTTT. Its translation: CSVAKGGGNQPQHF.

This clonotype appeared a few times. The chain combines TRBV15 with TRBJ1-1; D not certain. This CDR3 has 13 amino acids. V lost 5 bases, J lost 4 bases, and 11 bases lay in between. Germline assignment: CDR1 LNHNV and CDR2 YYDKDF (reference sequence). The CDR3: CATSEAPGTEAFF. The CDR3 DNA reads TGTGCCACCAGCGAAGCCCCGGGCACTGAAGCTTTCTTT.

In this sample, this clonotype turned up a few times. The chain is built from TRBV27 and TRBJ2-3; the D gene is possibly TRBD2 (6 bases). The CDR3 consists of 16 residues. Germline V lookup: CDR1 MNHEY, CDR2 SMNVEV (reference sequence). V was clipped by 7 bases and J by 1 base, with 18 bases between them. This CDR3 is CASINSGPGGTDTQYF. Written as DNA, the CDR3 is TGTGCCAGCATCAATAGCGGACCGGGGGGCACAGATACGCAGTATTTT.

This clonotype was recorded at least ten times. The rearrangement links TRBV20-1 to TRBJ2-3; D unclear. V was pared by 3 bases and J by 6 bases, with 4 bases between. The CDR3 is 10 residues long. CDR1 and CDR2 (germline): DFQATT, SNEGSKA (reference sequence). In nucleotides, the CDR3 is TGCAGTGCTAGCGAGGATACGCAGTATTTT. It is translated as CSASEDTQYF.

This rearrangement joins TRBV20-1 to TRBJ2-3; TRBD1 is a possible D gene (6 bases). Germline CDR1 reads DFQATT; CDR2 reads SNEGSKA (reference sequence). The CDR3 is made up of 15 amino acids. V was trimmed by 4 bases and J by 7 bases, leaving 21 bases between them. The CDR3 coding sequence is TGCAGTGCTAAGAGCACCCAGGTCCAGGGGAATACGCAGTATTTT. Translating it yields CSAKSTQVQGNTQYF.

At least ten counts were recorded for this clonotype. The chain couples TRBV12-3 or TRBV12-4 to TRBJ1-1; D remains ambiguous. There are 13 residues in the CDR3. The V end lost 6 bases, the J end lost 0 bases, and 8 bases lay between the germline ends. The CDR3 nucleotides read TGTGCCAGCAGCCCACAAATGAACACTGAAGCTTTCTTT. As protein: CASSPQMNTEAFF.

Only a few counts were recorded for this clonotype. The V and J genes are TRBV5-1 and TRBJ1-3; D ambiguous. CDR1 and CDR2 from the germline V gene are SGHRS and YFSETQ. Trimming took 3 bases from V and 3 from J, leaving 7 bases between them. The CDR3 runs 13 residues. The CDR3 reads CASSSLDGNTIYF. CDR3 DNA sequence: TGCGCCAGCAGCTCCCTAGATGGAAACACCATATATTTT.

This clonotype was picked up a small number of times. This sequence joins TRBV14 and TRBJ2-2; no reliable D call. Trimming pared 3 bases from V and 3 bases from J, leaving 2 bases between. The CDR3 loop spans 12 amino acids. Germline CDR1 is SGHDN and CDR2 is FVKESK. The CDR3 region has the DNA TGTGCCAGCAGCCAGTACACCGGGGAGCTGTTTTTT. This gives the protein CASSQYTGELFF. The full variable domain, rest sourced from reference TRBV14 and TRBJ2-2, is EAGVTQFPSHSVIEKGQTVTLRCDPISGHDNLYWYRRVMGKEIKFLLHFVKESKQDESGMPNNRFLAERTGGTYSTLKVQPAELEDSGVYFCASSQYTGELFFGEGSRLTVL.

This clonotype was seen only a few times. This chain uses TRBV6-5 with TRBJ2-7; TRBD1 aligns across 8 bases. The V gene end was trimmed by 0 bases and the J gene end by 5 bases; junction bases not matched to a gene: 6. Germline loops: CDR1 MNHEY, CDR2 SVGAGI. The CDR3 consists of 15 residues. The CDR3 DNA reads as TGTGCCAGCAGTTACTCGTGGACAGGGATCCACGAGCAGTACTTC. It codes for CASSYSWTGIHEQYF.

Here the CDR3 DNA reads TGTGCCAGAGGGGGGACTAGCCGATACAATGAGCAGTTCTTC. Translated, it gives CARGGTSRYNEQFF. V gene TRBV2 combines with J gene TRBJ2-1; 9 positions match TRBD2. The CDR3 is made up of 14 amino acids. Looked up from germline, CDR1 is SNHLY and CDR2 is FYNNEI. Trimming removed 9 bases from V and 4 bases from J; junction bases left unmatched: 7.

This chain links TRBV7-2 with TRBJ2-1, with 11 bases that match TRBD2. The CDR3 has 16 residues. V gave up 2 bases and J gave up 4 bases; unmatched junction bases: 4. The V gene's germline CDR1 is SGHTA and CDR2 FQGNSA. The chain's CDR3 is CASSLTTSGGYNEQFF. For the CDR3, the DNA is TGTGCCAGCAGCTTAACCACTAGCGGGGGATACAATGAGCAGTTCTTC.

The J gene is TRBJ2-7, the V gene TRBV9, with 11 bases identical to TRBD1. The trim removed 0 bases at V and 3 bases at J, leaving 5 bases unmatched. Germline lookup yields CDR1 SGDLS and CDR2 YYNGEE. There are 16 residues in the CDR3. Here the CDR3 DNA reads TGTGCCAGCAGCGTAGGGGCGGGACAGGGGGTCTACGAGCAGTACTTC. It translates to CASSVGAGQGVYEQYF.

This chain connects TRBV5-1 to TRBJ1-6; 9 nucleotides line up with TRBD1. Trimming at V came to 3 bases and at J to 8 bases, leaving 3 bases not matched to a gene. CDR3 length: 14 amino acids. CDR1 and CDR2 from the germline V gene are SGHRS and YFSETQ. CDR3 loop: CASSSQGADSPLHF. The CDR3 DNA reads as TGCGCCAGCAGCTCACAGGGGGCTGATTCACCCCTCCACTTT.

In its sample, this clonotype was seen many times. V is TRBV12-3 or TRBV12-4 and J is TRBJ2-2; weak D call: TRBD1 (6 bases). V was clipped by 6 bases and J by 2 bases, with 10 bases between them. This CDR3 has 14 amino acids. The CDR3 spells CASSRDTNTGELFF. The CDR3 DNA reads as TGTGCCAGCAGCCGGGACACCAACACCGGGGAGCTGTTTTTT.

In this sample, this clonotype turned up a few times. The chain has TRBV6-1 and TRBJ2-1, with a tentative D call TRBD1 (8 bases). Germline CDR1 and CDR2: MNHNS and SASEGT. The length of the CDR3 is 15 residues. V dropped 7 bases and J dropped 4 bases, with 17 bases sitting between them. The CDR3 protein is CASTPQGGAYNEQFF. DNA for the CDR3: TGTGCCAGCACCCCACAGGGGGGGGCTTACAATGAGCAGTTCTTC.

The chain joins TRBV7-2 to TRBJ2-1, with TRBD2 as a possible D gene (5 bases). V gave up 4 bases and J gave up 6 bases, with 7 bases separating them. The germline gives CDR1 SGHTA, CDR2 FQGNSA. The CDR3 contains 12 residues. The CDR3 is CASSSLGNEQFF. The CDR3, as DNA: TGTGCCAGCAGCTCACTAGGCAATGAGCAGTTCTTC.

The V and J genes are TRBV20-1 and TRBJ2-1; D possibly corresponds to TRBD2 (6 bases). The CDR3 runs 11 residues. Germline CDR1 is DFQATT and CDR2 is SNEGSKA (reference sequence). The ends were cut back, 7 bases at V and 5 bases at J, with 9 bases in the middle. CDR3 region: CSVERDNEQFF. The CDR3 nucleotides read TGCAGTGTTGAGCGGGACAATGAGCAGTTCTTC.